This passage covers 2 T cell receptor beta chains from one sample sequenced in a study of T cell clonotyping in hematopoietic cell transplantation. Measured with immunoSEQ multiplex PCR; TCRdb has only the in-frame clones, and not every one. The data show roughly 29,000 clones, about 94% seen once. Sequencing was performed on PBMCs, taken 100 days after allogeneic stem cell transplant. These receptors came from a female patient in her fifties or sixties who had an allogeneic stem cell transplant from a related donor, so the T cells may come from the graft donor. Some clones in this sample may be carry-over from other donors' samples.

The chain couples TRBV15 to TRBJ1-2, with 7 bases lining up with TRBD1. V was pared by 0 bases and J by 5 bases, with 9 bases of the junction left unmatched. The V gene's germline CDR1 is LNHNV and CDR2 YYDKDF (reference sequence). The CDR3 consists of 16 residues. Here the CDR3 DNA reads TGTGCCACCAGCAGAGACAGGGGGACCTCTCCTTATGGCTACACCTTC. Encoded protein: CATSRDRGTSPYGYTF.

J is TRBJ1-2 and V is TRBV19; 7 bases are a match to TRBD1. CDR3 length: 14 amino acids. Germline CDR1 is LNHDA and CDR2 is SQIVND (reference sequence). V trimming: 1 base; J trimming: 5 bases; junction bases outside the gene matches: 4. The CDR3 bases are TGTGCCAGTAGTATAGGGGGACAGCTGTATGGCTACACCTTC. Translating it yields CASSIGGQLYGYTF.